These 31 T cell receptor beta chains came from one sample sequenced in a study of shared clonotypes between healthy human individuals. The method was immunoSEQ multiplex PCR; TCRdb's version includes in-frame clones alone and lacks a portion of them. The sample contains about 1.1 million clones, around three quarters of which appear only once. The sequenced sample consisted of memory CD4+ T cells from PBMCs. Described subset: CD45RA-negative fraction. The source of these receptors is a man between 18 and 35 years old in good health. Some clones in this sample may be carry-over from other donors' samples.

The CDR3 bases are TGTGCCAGCAGCTTGGGATCCAGGCAGGCTAACACTGAAGCTTTCTTT. It is translated as CASSLGSRQANTEAFF. The rearrangement links TRBV5-4 to TRBJ1-1; D gene uncertain. The CDR3 sequence is 16 residues long. V was clipped by 0 bases and J by 2 bases, with 14 bases between them. Germline CDR1 SGHNT, CDR2 YYREEE (reference sequence).

V gene TRBV4-1 combines with J gene TRBJ2-7; 12 bases match TRBD2. V lost 5 bases, J lost 3 bases, and 5 bases stayed unmatched. The CDR3 has 15 amino acids. Germline lookup yields CDR1 MGHRA and CDR2 YSYEKL. CDR3 sequence: CASSGWTSGDYEQYF. In nucleotides, the CDR3 is TGCGCCAGCAGCGGCTGGACTAGCGGGGACTACGAGCAGTACTTC.

The DNA for the CDR3 is TGCGCCAGCAGTAAGAACGGACAGGAAAAACTGTTTTTT. This gives the protein CASSKNGQEKLFF. This rearrangement joins TRBV5-1 to TRBJ1-4, with D perhaps TRBD1 (6 bases). The CDR3 sequence is 13 residues long. In germline, CDR1 is SGHRS, CDR2 YFSETQ. V lost 5 bases, J lost 8 bases, and 13 bases lay in between.

Comments on this clone: The DNA is omitted, as the CDR3 cannot be located on it reliably, and the CDR3 follows TCRdb's listing. The V call is TRBV2, the J call TRBJ2-2; the listed D gene, TRBD2, was not tested against the DNA. The CDR3 has 13 amino acids, counting both end residues. Germline values: CDR1 SNHLY, CDR2 FYNNEI. The CDR3 loop is CASRALRAGELFF.

This chain joins TRBV2 and TRBJ2-3; 10 bases agree with TRBD2. Trimming took 6 bases from V and 6 from J; bases not matched to a gene: 6. Germline V lookup: CDR1 SNHLY, CDR2 FYNNEI. The CDR3 is 14 amino acids. CDR3 amino acids: CASRRTSGRDTQYF. The CDR3 DNA sequence: TGTGCCAGCAGGAGGACTAGCGGCCGGGATACGCAGTATTTT.

This clone showed up just a few times. The junction shows a germline mismatch at one end, possibly a read error. The chain combines TRBV10-3 with TRBJ2-2; D possibly corresponds to TRBD2 (6 bases). Germline-derived CDR1 and CDR2 are ENHRY and SYGVKD. The CDR3 length is 14 residues. CDR3 DNA: TGCGCCAGCAAGCTAGACGTGAACACCGGGGGGCTGTTTTTT. It translates to CASKLDVNTGGLFF.

The rearrangement joins TRBV30 to TRBJ1-2, with D uncertain. The CDR3 extends over 14 amino acids. Germline V gives CDR1 GTSNPN, CDR2 SVGIG (reference sequence). The V gene lost 5 bases and the J gene lost 4 bases, with 17 bases spanning the gap. The CDR3 DNA reads as TGTGCCTGGGGGAAGACACGAGGTTCCTATGGCTACACCTTC. This encodes CAWGKTRGSYGYTF.

The CDR3 protein is CASSPSNEKLFF. CDR3 nucleotide sequence: TGTGCCAGCAGCCCCTCTAATGAAAAACTGTTTTTT. The chain joins TRBV7-2 to TRBJ1-4; D remains unclear. This CDR3 is 12 amino acids long. V lost 5 bases to trimming and J lost 3 bases, with 4 bases between them. Germline CDR1 and CDR2: SGHTA and FQGNSA. The full variable domain, with the rest looked up from reference TRBV7-2 and TRBJ1-4, is GAGVSQSPSNKVTEKGKDVELRCDPISGHTALYWYRQSLGQGLEFLIYFQGNSAPDKSGLPSDRFSAERTGGSVSTLTIQRTQQEDSAVYLCASSPSNEKLFFGSGTQLSVL.

This clone showed up just once. The chain is built from TRBV5-1 and TRBJ2-5; D is perhaps TRBD2 (5 bases). V lost 2 bases to trimming and J lost 1 base, with 21 bases between them. This CDR3 spans 18 amino acids. Germline CDR1 is SGHRS and CDR2 is YFSETQ. The CDR3 region has the DNA TGCGCCAGCAGCTTAACTAGGCGAAACAACCCCGCCCAAGAGACCCAGTACTTC. This encodes CASSLTRRNNPAQETQYF.

V is TRBV7-2 and J is TRBJ2-1, with 7 bases lining up with TRBD2. Germline V gene lookup returns CDR1 SGHTA and CDR2 FQGNSA. V gave up 0 bases and J gave up 7 bases; unmatched junction bases: 6. There are 15 residues in the CDR3. The CDR3 region has the DNA TGTGCCAGCAGCTTAGCGGGCAGGGAGGGGAATGAGCAGTTCTTC. Residues: CASSLAGREGNEQFF.

The V and J genes are TRBV6-1 and TRBJ2-3; weak D call: TRBD1 (6 bases). Germline-derived CDR1 and CDR2 are MNHNS and SASEGT. The CDR3 loop spans 16 amino acids. The germline V and J ends were trimmed by 2 bases and 2 bases, with 14 bases remaining between them. The CDR3, as DNA: TGTGCCAGCAGTGAACAGGGGATTAAGGCCACAGATACGCAGTATTTT. Its protein product is CASSEQGIKATDTQYF.

As to this clone: Other DNA sequences of this sample code for an identical CDR3. The chain links TRBV5-1 to TRBJ1-3, with unresolved D. The CDR3 sequence is 14 residues long. Trimming pared 1 base from V and 4 bases from J, leaving 9 bases between. Germline V gives CDR1 SGHRS, CDR2 YFSETQ. In nucleotides, the CDR3 is TGCGCCAGCAGCTTGTCCGTAAGCGGAAACACCATATATTTT. Translated, it gives CASSLSVSGNTIYF.

This chain joins TRBV9 and TRBJ2-7; D might be TRBD1 (5 bases). The length of the CDR3 is 13 residues. The V and J ends lost 4 bases and 12 bases respectively, with 20 bases between them. Germline-derived CDR1 and CDR2 are SGDLS and YYNGEE. The CDR3: CASSPLGQGRLYF. DNA of the CDR3: TGTGCCAGCAGCCCCCTAGGGCAGGGTCGATTGTACTTC. The full variable domain, its missing parts supplied by reference TRBV9 and TRBJ2-7, is DSGVTQTPKHLITATGQRVTLRCSPRSGDLSVYWYQQSLDQGLQFLIQYYNGEERAKGNILERFSAQQFPDLHSELNLSSLELGDSALYFCASSPLGQGRLYFGPGTRLTVT.

The CDR3 nucleotides are TGTGCCAGCCGCAACCCCTCGAGTTCGGCCCAGCATTTT. This gives the protein CASRNPSSSAQHF. The rearrangement uses TRBV28 and TRBJ1-5, with D uncertain. From germline, CDR1 is MDHEN and CDR2 SYDVKM. CDR3 length: 13 residues. Trimming left V 8 bases short and J 11 bases short, with 19 bases between.

This clone was seen a single time. The chain uses TRBV7-6 and TRBJ2-3, with D perhaps matching TRBD2 (5 bases). The CDR3 has 16 amino acids. The V and J ends lost 4 bases and 3 bases respectively, with 17 bases between them. The V gene's germline CDR1 is SGHVS and CDR2 FNYEAQ. The DNA for the CDR3 is TGTGCCAGCAGCTCCCAGAGGGAGTTTGGTACAGATACGCAGTATTTT. As protein: CASSSQREFGTDTQYF.

This rearrangement joins TRBV6-5 to TRBJ2-1; D is possibly TRBD1 (6 bases). The CDR3 is made up of 13 amino acids. CDR1 and CDR2 (germline): MNHEY, SVGAGI. Trimming took 5 bases from V and 7 from J, leaving 12 bases between them. The CDR3 DNA is TGTGCCAGCAGTGGCCGGGACACTAATGAGCAGTTCTTC. It is translated as CASSGRDTNEQFF.

Points on this clone: The sample holds other DNA sequences that translate to the same CDR3. The rearrangement links TRBV18 to TRBJ2-3, with 8 positions matching TRBD2. The germline CDR1 and CDR2 sequences are KGHSH and LQKENI. The J segment lost 3 bases and the V segment lost 3 bases, leaving 5 bases of the junction unmatched. The length of the CDR3 is 15 residues. CDR3 in DNA: TGTGCCAGCTCACCCCGGGAGGGCGGAACAGATACGCAGTATTTT. Translated: CASSPREGGTDTQYF.

The rearrangement joins TRBV5-1 to TRBJ1-2; D not certain. The CDR3 runs to 15 residues. The germline V and J ends were trimmed by 7 bases and 0 bases, with 16 bases remaining between them. Germline V gene sequence: CDR1 SGHRS, CDR2 YFSETQ. The CDR3 loop is CASRLETPANYGYTF. The CDR3 bases are TGCGCCAGCCGGCTCGAGACCCCAGCTAACTATGGCTACACCTTC.

The chain is built from TRBV18 and TRBJ2-7, with 12 nucleotides matching TRBD2. The V gene's germline CDR1 is KGHSH and CDR2 LQKENI. V lost 4 bases to trimming and J lost 7 bases; unmatched junction nucleotides: 8. This CDR3 contains 15 residues. CDR3 region: CASSLRLAGVEEQYF. In DNA form, the CDR3 reads TGTGCCAGCTCACTGAGACTAGCGGGAGTAGAGGAGCAGTACTTC.

The CDR3 bases are TGTGCCACCAGCAGAAGGGGCAGGGGAATTGATGGCTACACCTTC. It yields the protein CATSRRGRGIDGYTF. The rearrangement joins TRBV15 to TRBJ1-2, with D maybe TRBD1 (6 bases). V shed 2 bases and J shed 6 bases, with 16 bases lying between them. Germline V gives CDR1 LNHNV, CDR2 YYDKDF (reference sequence). The CDR3 length is 15 residues.

The chain recombines TRBV4-1 with TRBJ2-5, with 7 positions matching TRBD2. Germline CDR1 is MGHRA and CDR2 is YSYEKL. The CDR3 runs to 16 residues. Trimming cost V 1 base and J 0 bases; bases outside gene matches: 5. CDR3 coding DNA: TGCGCCAGCAGCCAAGTCCCTAGCGGAGACCAAGAGACCCAGTACTTC. Translated: CASSQVPSGDQETQYF.

This chain connects TRBV11-3 to TRBJ2-3; 9 nucleotides line up with TRBD2. V lost 4 bases and J lost 4; bases outside the gene matches: 6. The germline gives CDR1 SGHNT, CDR2 YENEEA. This CDR3 contains 15 residues. CDR3 bases: TGTGCCAGCAGCTGGAATAGCGGGAGTGCAGATACGCAGTATTTT. Translating gives CASSWNSGSADTQYF.

V usage is TRBV10-3 and J usage is TRBJ2-5; 12 bases line up with TRBD2. With 4 bases clipped from V and 4 bases from J, the junction kept 4 bases outside the gene matches. CDR1 and CDR2 from the germline V gene are ENHRY and SYGVKD. This CDR3 is built from 15 residues. In DNA, the CDR3 is TGTGCCATCAGTGGTCCGGGACTAGCGGGAGAGACCCAGTACTTC. Amino acid sequence: CAISGPGLAGETQYF.

A single count supports this clone. The gene calls are TRBV6-5 and TRBJ1-2; D might be TRBD1 (6 bases). There are 13 residues in the CDR3. Germline CDR1 and CDR2: MNHEY and SVGAGI. Trimming removed 8 bases from V and 7 bases from J, with 17 bases in between. The CDR3 reads CASLGAAGSGYTF. For the CDR3, the DNA is TGTGCCAGCCTGGGGGCGGCGGGAAGTGGCTACACCTTC.

The rearrangement uses TRBV4-2 and TRBJ2-3, with 10 positions matching TRBD2. V trimming: 1 base; J trimming: 5 bases; junction bases outside the gene matches: 6. The CDR3 runs to 16 residues. Germline V gene sequence: CDR1 LGHNA, CDR2 YNFKEQ. This CDR3 reads CASSQALAGARDTQYF. The CDR3 DNA follows: TGTGCCAGCAGCCAAGCGCTAGCGGGAGCGAGAGATACGCAGTATTTT.

The rearrangement uses TRBV28 and TRBJ2-7; TRBD1 matches at 9 bases. Germline lookup yields CDR1 MDHEN and CDR2 SYDVKM. This CDR3 has 12 amino acids. Germline trimming cut 3 bases from V and 12 bases from J; bases unmatched to any gene: 6. CDR3: CASSFDRGGPYF. The CDR3 DNA sequence: TGTGCCAGCAGTTTCGACAGGGGGGGGCCGTACTTC. Using reference TRBV28 and TRBJ2-7 for the parts outside the CDR3, the full variable domain is DVKVTQSSRYLVKRTGEKVFLECVQDMDHENMFWYRQDPGLGLRLIYFSYDVKMKEKGDIPEGYSVSREKKERFSLILESASTNQTSMYLCASSFDRGGPYFGPGTRLTVT.

This chain uses TRBV18 with TRBJ2-7, with D uncertain. Between the trimmed V and J ends, which lost 2 bases and 1 base, there was a span of 6 bases. This CDR3 region has 13 residues. Germline CDR1 KGHSH, CDR2 LQKENI. CDR3 sequence reads: CASSPSQSYEQYF. In DNA form, the CDR3 reads TGTGCCAGCTCACCATCCCAGTCCTACGAGCAGTACTTC.

This chain links TRBV10-2 with TRBJ2-2; no clear D. The CDR3 has 14 residues. Germline CDR1 reads WSHSY; CDR2 reads SAAADI. V was pared by 6 bases and J by 0 bases, with 8 bases between. In nucleotides, the CDR3 is TGCGCCAGCAGGATCACAGCGAACACCGGGGAGCTGTTTTTT. Protein product: CASRITANTGELFF.

The rearrangement uses TRBV15 and TRBJ1-4; possible D gene TRBD1, 5 bases. The CDR3 extends over 17 amino acids. Per germline, CDR1 LNHNV and CDR2 YYDKDF (reference sequence). Trimming took off 2 bases at V and 6 bases at J, with 19 bases between the two ends. The CDR3 coding sequence is TGTGCCACCAGCAGAACTCGCTCCGGGCAGGGAGATGAAAAACTGTTTTTT. It codes for CATSRTRSGQGDEKLFF. Full variable domain (outside the CDR3, taken from reference TRBV15 and TRBJ1-4): DAMVIQNPRYQVTQFGKPVTLSCSQTLNHNVMYWYQQKSSQAPKLLFHYYDKDFNNEADTPDNFQSRRPNTSFCFLDIRSPGLGDTAMYLCATSRTRSGQGDEKLFFGSGTQLSVL.

This clone was seen more than once but under ten times. V is TRBV19 and J is TRBJ1-2; 11 bases agree with TRBD1. V was clipped by 3 bases and J by 8 bases; unmatched bases: 5. CDR1 is LNHDA, CDR2 SQIVND, per germline (reference sequence). This CDR3 has 14 amino acids. DNA for the CDR3: TGTGCCAGTAGTATGCTCGGGACAGGGGGAGGCTACACCTTC. This sequence encodes CASSMLGTGGGYTF.

The rearrangement links TRBV10-3 to TRBJ2-1; no definite D call. Trimming cost V 4 bases and J 8 bases, with 6 bases left between them. The CDR3 has 11 amino acids. Germline V gives CDR1 ENHRY, CDR2 SYGVKD. CDR3 sequence reads: CAISGDYEQFF. Written as DNA, the CDR3 is TGTGCCATCAGTGGAGACTATGAGCAGTTCTTC.